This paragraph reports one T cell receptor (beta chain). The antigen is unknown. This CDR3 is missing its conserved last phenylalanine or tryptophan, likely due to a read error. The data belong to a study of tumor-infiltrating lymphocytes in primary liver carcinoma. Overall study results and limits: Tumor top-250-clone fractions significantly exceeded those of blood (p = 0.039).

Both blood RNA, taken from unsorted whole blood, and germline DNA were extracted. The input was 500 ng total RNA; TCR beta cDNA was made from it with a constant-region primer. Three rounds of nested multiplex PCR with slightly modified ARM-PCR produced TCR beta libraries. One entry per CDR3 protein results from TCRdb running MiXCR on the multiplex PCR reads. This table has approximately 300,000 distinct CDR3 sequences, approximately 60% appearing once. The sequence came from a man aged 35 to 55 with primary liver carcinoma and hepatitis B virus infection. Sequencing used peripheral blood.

The CDR3 DNA follows: TGCAGCGTTGCCAGTCAGGGAAATAATGAGCAGTTCCTA. Amino acids: CSVASQGNNEQFL. This chain links TRBV29-1 with TRBJ2-1; tentative D call: TRBD1 (5 bases). There are 13 residues in the CDR3. V was shortened by 4 bases and J by 7 bases, with 14 bases between the two germline ends. Germline assignment: CDR1 SQVTM and CDR2 ANQGSEA.